A selection of T cell receptor beta chains follows, all from one sample in a study of blood T cell repertoires in COVID-19. The data were produced by immunoSEQ multiplex PCR, yet TCRdb's version contains in-frame clones alone and is incomplete. The profile shows about 280,000 clones, 86% of them singletons. The sample consisted of peripheral blood. These receptors came from a woman aged 30 to 39 who had recovered from COVID-19. Each CDR3 is given with its conserved first and last residue.

J gene | V gene | CDR3 protein
TRBJ1-4 | TRBV6-5 | CASSSGEPNEKLFF
TRBJ1-2 | TRBV19 | CASSSGGLDGYTF
TRBJ2-4 | TRBV3-1/TRBV3-2 | CASSLGGGKNIQYF
TRBJ2-7 | TRBV11-2 | CASSLVPGSYEQYF
TRBJ2-5 | TRBV5-1 | CASSRGGTSGPQETQYF
TRBJ1-4 | TRBV5-1 | CASSTGAIPAEKLFF
TRBJ2-1 | TRBV11-2 | CASSPILAGAPQFF
TRBJ2-3 | TRBV28 | CASSLGVSRDRGPHTDTQYF
TRBJ2-2 | TRBV10-1 | CASSGTSNTGELFF
TRBJ2-7 | TRBV19 | CASSPTGRSYEQYF
TRBJ2-5 | TRBV19 | CASSTRLDRPQETQYF
TRBJ2-5 | TRBV6-5 | CASSRGTGRRETQYF
TRBJ2-7 | TRBV6-2/TRBV6-3 | CASSLLAGGAYEQYF
TRBJ2-1 | TRBV6-5 | CASSYSKGLANNEQFF
TRBJ1-4 | TRBV5-8 | CASSFGTSGGKLFF
TRBJ2-4 | TRBV19 | CASSITGQGAKNIQYF
TRBJ1-1 | TRBV9 | CASSVGGPDTEAFF
TRBJ2-4 | TRBV7-2 | CASSATGGNGIQYF
TRBJ1-5 | TRBV28 | CAGGLGRQPQHF
TRBJ2-2 | TRBV5-5 | CASSFRQGSTGELFF
TRBJ2-5 | TRBV5-1 | CASSSGTAYQETQYF
TRBJ1-3 | TRBV24-1 | CATSDPRDSSGNTIYF
TRBJ1-2 | TRBV5-1 | CASSSGQLYGYTF
TRBJ1-2 | TRBV19 | CASNRQGSGYGYTF
TRBJ2-3 | TRBV3-1/TRBV3-2 | CASSQEGRGQADTQYF
TRBJ1-2 | TRBV24-1 | CATSDRTGAEGYTF
TRBJ2-2 | TRBV5-1 | CASRSGQGGELFF
TRBJ1-2 | TRBV28 | CASSTQFRDRGQGGYGYTF
TRBJ2-1 | TRBV10-3 | CAISLRTTSYNEQFF
TRBJ1-1 | TRBV15 | CATSRDGRTRRTEAFF
TRBJ2-5 | TRBV25-1 | CASRRQGSGQETQYF
TRBJ2-7 | TRBV18 | CASSPESSYEQYF
TRBJ2-5 | TRBV11-3 | CASSPSGTHAGTQYF
TRBJ2-3 | TRBV10-1 | CASSDLQGTGTDTQYF
TRBJ2-3 | TRBV10-3 | CAISEKVSRGVADTQYF
TRBJ2-1 | TRBV9 | CASSVRGRGSYNEQFF
TRBJ1-1 | TRBV12-5 | CASGLGGQGMAEAFF
TRBJ2-3 | TRBV7-9 | CASSHGVGTDTQYF
TRBJ2-1 | TRBV4-1 | CASRTSGGALGEQFF